This TCR beta chain was obtained from a study of cytomegalovirus exposure and HLA in healthy donors. Study at large: Earlier work reported some 110 million unique TCR beta sequences from approximately 180 million T cells. Early release data held some 79 million unique TCRs from HLA-typed donors. Genotyping of roughly 400 donors showed that around 86% belonged to the Caucasian-associated ancestry cluster. Study-level results: Analyzed later, most CMV-associated TCR beta chains appeared HLA-restricted.

In regard to this clone: Its specificity is not known.

The PCR used 60 Vbeta and 13 Jbeta primers. Data came from immunoSEQ multiplex PCR; TCRdb stores just in-frame clones and leaves some out. In the table there are 95,000 to 150,000 clones, around two thirds of which are singletons. Germline CDR1 is LNHNV and CDR2 is YYDKDF (reference sequence). CDR3 length: 15 amino acids. With V trimmed by 3 bases and J by 7 bases, 9 bases remained unmatched. The receptor was isolated from a woman in her thirties or forties in good health and CMV-seropositive. This rearrangement joins TRBV15 to TRBJ2-7, with 10 nucleotides matching TRBD2. Sequenced sample: PBMCs. CDR3 nucleotides: TGTGCCACCAGCAGCTCTGCGGGACTAGCGAGAGAGCAGTACTTC. It encodes CATSSSAGLAREQYF.